The 20 T cell receptor beta chains given below trace back to one sample, sequenced in a study of regulatory T cells in long-lasting Graves disease. Both iRepertoire HTBI primers and Arm-PCR of CDR3 regions were used to build the TCR beta libraries. TCRdb reanalysed the multiplex PCR reads using MiXCR and keeps one entry per CDR3 protein. The sample consists of over 500,000 distinct CDR3 sequences, about 16% of them appearing once. The time point denotes: newly diagnosed GD, antithyroid drugs for less than 3 months. PBMCs provided the RNA from which the TCR library was made. These data were also filed under a second study, of T cells in Graves' hyperthyroidism and ophthalmopathy.

This specimen was peripheral blood mononuclear cells (PBMCs), taken at new diagnosis, from a patient treated with antithyroid drugs. The receptors were gathered from a man in his late teens or twenties with Graves disease.

There are many counts of this clonotype. This chain uses TRBV7-9 with TRBJ2-7, with D tentatively TRBD1 (5 bases). Germline assignment: CDR1 SEHNR and CDR2 FQNEAQ (reference sequence). CDR3 size: 16 residues. V was pared by 6 bases and J by 0 bases, with 18 bases between. The CDR3 nucleotides read TGTGCCAGCAGAACCACAGGTGGCATAAGCTCCTACGAGCAGTACTTC. Its translation is CASRTTGGISSYEQYF. The entire variable domain, with the rest obtained from reference TRBV7-9 and TRBJ2-7, is as follows: DTGVSQNPRHKITKRGQNVTFRCDPISEHNRLYWYRQTLGQGPEFLTYFQNEAQLEKSRLLSDRFSAERPKGSFSTLEIQRTEQGDSAMYLCASRTTGGISSYEQYFGPGTRLTVT.

The sample holds many counts of this clonotype. The rearrangement uses TRBV5-1 and TRBJ2-1; unclear D gene. The CDR3 consists of 15 residues. Trimming shortened V by 0 bases and J by 0 bases, and 7 bases separated the two germline ends. CDR1 is SGHRS and CDR2 is YFSETQ in the germline V gene. CDR3 sequence reads: CASSLGAFSYNEQFF. The CDR3, as DNA: TGCGCCAGCAGCTTGGGGGCTTTCTCCTACAATGAGCAGTTCTTC. Full variable domain (remainder filled in from reference TRBV5-1 and TRBJ2-1): KAGVTQTPRYLIKTRGQQVTLSCSPISGHRSVSWYQQTPGQGLQFLFEYFSETQRNKGNFPGRFSGRQFSNSRSEMNVSTLELGDSALYLCASSLGAFSYNEQFFGPGTRLTVL.

The genes are TRBV20-1 and TRBJ2-7; D may be TRBD2 (6 bases). This CDR3 region has 13 residues. Per germline, CDR1 DFQATT and CDR2 SNEGSKA (reference sequence). The ends were cut back, 5 bases at V and 3 bases at J, with 14 bases in the middle. This CDR3 reads CSAGSGFFYEQYF. The CDR3 bases are TGCAGTGCTGGGAGCGGGTTTTTCTACGAGCAGTACTTC.

V gene TRBV28 combines with J gene TRBJ2-7; 8 nucleotides line up with TRBD2. The CDR3 totals 16 residues. V was clipped by 1 base and J by 5 bases; unmatched bases: 10. The V gene's germline CDR1 is MDHEN and CDR2 SYDVKM. The CDR3 DNA reads TGTGCCAGCAGTTTATTGGCCAGCGGGAGACTCCACGAGCAGTACTTC. This sequence encodes CASSLLASGRLHEQYF.

This clonotype has at least ten counts. The V gene is TRBV18, the J gene TRBJ1-2; TRBD1 matches at 8 bases. The germline CDR1 and CDR2 sequences are KGHSH and LQKENI. Germline trimming cut 6 bases from V and 6 bases from J; bases unmatched to any gene: 6. The CDR3 is 13 amino acids. CDR3: CASSADRVNGYTF. The CDR3, as DNA: TGTGCCAGCTCCGCGGACAGGGTTAATGGCTACACCTTC.

This clonotype was recorded many times. The chain links TRBV27 to TRBJ2-7; 8 bases are a match to TRBD1. This CDR3 region has 14 residues. Germline V gives CDR1 MNHEY, CDR2 SMNVEV (reference sequence). The junction had 8 bases not matched to a gene; V was cut back by 5 bases and J by 5 bases. Here the CDR3 DNA reads TGTGCCAGCAGTCCAGACGGACAGGGTCACGAGCAGTACTTC. Protein product: CASSPDGQGHEQYF.

This clonotype was found many times. The chain couples TRBV7-9 to TRBJ1-1, with 8 bases that match TRBD1. The CDR3 covers 16 residues. The V gene's germline CDR1 is SEHNR and CDR2 FQNEAQ (reference sequence). V was clipped by 5 bases and J by 0 bases; unmatched bases: 8. Here the CDR3 DNA reads TGTGCCAGCAGCCCGGGACAGGCTCTCATGAACACTGAAGCTTTCTTT. This translates into CASSPGQALMNTEAFF.

This clonotype was observed a few times. V and J are TRBV20-1 and TRBJ2-5; tentatively, D is TRBD2 (7 bases). Trimming removed 0 bases from V and 5 bases from J, with 16 bases in between. The V gene's germline CDR1 is DFQATT and CDR2 SNEGSKA (reference sequence). This CDR3 spans 15 amino acids. This CDR3 reads CSARDPRGAGETQYF. The CDR3 DNA reads as TGCAGTGCTAGAGATCCTCGGGGGGCAGGGGAGACCCAGTACTTC.

This rearrangement joins TRBV5-5 to TRBJ2-5, with D possibly matching TRBD1 (6 bases). Germline V gene lookup returns CDR1 SGHKS and CDR2 YYEKEE (reference sequence). CDR3 size: 16 residues. V lost 4 bases and J 3 bases, leaving 19 bases between the germline ends. The DNA for the CDR3 is TGTGCCAGCAGCATACAGGGAGCCCGCTTCGAAGAGACCCAGTACTTC. This sequence encodes CASSIQGARFEETQYF.

In its sample, this clonotype was seen a few times. This sequence joins TRBV18 and TRBJ1-2; a possible D gene is TRBD1 (5 bases). Trimming took off 0 bases at V and 7 bases at J, with 15 bases between the two ends. Germline values: CDR1 KGHSH, CDR2 LQKENI. The CDR3 contains 15 residues. For the CDR3, the DNA is TGTGCCAGCTCACCACCGGCCAGGGCGATGGCTGGCTACACCTTC. Encoded protein: CASSPPARAMAGYTF.

CDR3 residues: CASSHPPGVADQETQYF. In DNA, the CDR3 is TGTGCCAGTAGTCACCCCCCGGGGGTAGCGGACCAAGAGACCCAGTACTTC. This chain links TRBV19 with TRBJ2-5; tentative D call: TRBD2 (6 bases). The CDR3 runs to 17 residues. The germline V gene has CDR1 LNHDA and CDR2 SQIVND (reference sequence). Trimming cost V 5 bases and J 0 bases, with 19 bases left between them.

This clonotype has ten or more counts. The CDR3: CASSFRDRPPVQETQYF. CDR3 nucleotide sequence: TGTGCCAGCAGCTTCCGGGACAGGCCGCCCGTCCAAGAGACCCAGTACTTC. The rearrangement uses TRBV11-2 and TRBJ2-5, with TRBD1 matching over 8 bases. The J segment lost 1 base and the V segment lost 3 bases, leaving 10 bases of the junction unmatched. Germline V gene lookup returns CDR1 SGHAT and CDR2 FQNNGV. This CDR3 spans 17 amino acids.

This rearrangement joins TRBV9 to TRBJ1-6; unclear D gene. The CDR3 contains 15 residues. Germline assignment: CDR1 SGDLS and CDR2 YYNGEE. Trimming shortened V by 1 base and J by 8 bases, and 13 bases separated the two germline ends. The CDR3 protein is CASSVTVGSDSPLHF. Here the CDR3 DNA reads TGTGCCAGCAGCGTAACGGTTGGCAGTGATTCACCCCTCCACTTT.

CDR3 region: CASSYSGLMYYEQYF. CDR3 DNA: TGTGCCAGCAGTTACTCGGGACTGATGTACTACGAGCAGTACTTC. The rearrangement uses TRBV6-5 and TRBJ2-7, with D perhaps TRBD2 (6 bases). Germline CDR1 is MNHEY and CDR2 is SVGAGI. This CDR3 spans 15 amino acids. With 0 bases removed from V and 3 bases from J, the gap between germline ends came to 12 bases.

This clonotype was observed many times. The chain is built from TRBV28 and TRBJ2-1, with 11 bases fitting TRBD1. With 5 bases clipped from V and 13 bases from J, the junction kept 7 bases outside the gene matches. CDR1 and CDR2 (germline): MDHEN, SYDVKM. The length of the CDR3 is 13 residues. DNA of the CDR3: TGTGCCAGCAGTCCCGGGACAGGGGGGGAACAGTTCTTC. Protein: CASSPGTGGEQFF.

This clonotype came up many times. The chain carries TRBV20-1 and TRBJ1-1, with 7 bases matching TRBD1. CDR1 and CDR2 from the germline V gene are DFQATT and SNEGSKA (reference sequence). The CDR3 extends over 14 amino acids. The ends lost 6 bases at V and 2 bases at J; junction bases unmatched: 9. The chain's CDR3 is CSAKKGAENTEAFF. CDR3 DNA sequence: TGCAGTGCGAAAAAGGGGGCTGAAAACACTGAAGCTTTCTTT.

V usage is TRBV5-6 and J usage is TRBJ2-7; D tentatively fits TRBD1 or TRBD2 (5 bases each). V lost 4 bases, J lost 2 bases, and 16 bases lay in between. CDR3 length: 15 residues. Germline CDR1 and CDR2: SGHDT and YYEEEE. The CDR3: CASSPPGRIAYEQYF. DNA for the CDR3: TGTGCCAGCAGCCCACCGGGACGGATAGCCTACGAGCAGTACTTC.

The table lists this clonotype with many counts. The chain is built from TRBV12-3 or TRBV12-4 and TRBJ1-1, with D uncertain. The V end lost 8 bases, the J end lost 2 bases, and 12 bases lay between the germline ends. The CDR3 covers 13 residues. As DNA, the CDR3 is TGTGCCAGCTCTCGACGGCTTAACACTGAAGCTTTCTTT. It yields the protein CASSRRLNTEAFF.

The table lists this clonotype with a count of one. V and J are TRBV4-1 and TRBJ2-2; 14 nucleotides agree with TRBD2. Germline CDR1 and CDR2: MGHRA and YSYEKL. Trimming took 5 bases from V and 6 from J; bases not matched to a gene: 5. The CDR3 runs to 16 residues. CDR3 nucleotides: TGCGCCAGCAGCAGGGGACTAGCGGGAGTTGCCGGGGAGCTGTTTTTT. Amino acid sequence: CASSRGLAGVAGELFF.

Many counts were recorded for this clonotype. The chain employs TRBV12-3 or TRBV12-4 and TRBJ1-4, with D possibly TRBD1 on 5 matching bases. The CDR3 has 14 amino acids. V was shortened by 3 bases and J by 7 bases, with 12 bases between the two germline ends. Written as DNA, the CDR3 is TGTGCCAGCAGTTTTTTGGGGGTTCCTGAAAAACTGTTTTTT. Its protein is CASSFLGVPEKLFF.